This is a list of T cell receptor beta chains from one sample in a study of T cells expressing NK-cell markers. TCRdb re-analyzed the 5' RACE reads; it lists each CDR3 protein once, without DNA. Here the sample table reports under 200,000 distinct CDR3 sequences. Sequenced material: blood T cells: a sorted CD56 or NKG2C T cell subset, CD4+ or CD8+ T cells, or bulk PBMC T cells (not recorded which). These receptors were collected from a woman between 18 and 70 years old in good health. Both conserved end residues are part of each CDR3. The order of the fields is V gene, J gene, CDR3 protein.

TRBV18	TRBJ2-7	CASSPLTGGATSGEQYF
TRBV7-8	TRBJ2-2	CASSLIAGALNTGELFF
TRBV7-2	TRBJ2-2	CASSLQGFTGELFF
TRBV12-3/TRBV12-4	TRBJ2-7	CASSQTGVSNEQYF
TRBV5-1	TRBJ2-5	CASSLVGTVGETQYF
TRBV30	TRBJ1-3	CAWSVGRGAGNTIYF
TRBV7-2	TRBJ2-1	CASSPQQGTYNEQFF
TRBV4-1	TRBJ2-7	CASSQDSISTYEQYF
TRBV12-3/TRBV12-4	TRBJ1-6	CASSLGGNNNSPLHF
TRBV28	TRBJ1-1	CASRTYRGLITEAFF
TRBV7-3	TRBJ1-1	CASSKIGGLNTEAFF
TRBV7-2	TRBJ2-5	CASSLGVFQETQYF
TRBV3-1	TRBJ2-3	CASSRLAGGRNTQYF
TRBV5-1	TRBJ1-1	CASSLAFRDTEAFF
TRBV5-1	TRBJ2-2	CASSQGTSGLFTGELFF
TRBV12-3/TRBV12-4	TRBJ1-1	CASSLVDRNTEAFF
TRBV6-1	TRBJ1-1	CAGTPGLYMNTEAFF
TRBV12-3/TRBV12-4	TRBJ2-3	CASNPGGAASTDTQYF
TRBV7-8	TRBJ2-1	CASSLSAGGYLNEQFF
TRBV4-1	TRBJ1-5	CASSQDRQRSNQPQHF
TRBV30	TRBJ2-2	CASRPGDSRRTGELFF
TRBV9	TRBJ2-4	CASSVTSDQNIQYF
TRBV29-1	TRBJ1-2	CSVGDRGRYTF
TRBV29-1	TRBJ1-2	CSVSRGRTYGYTF
TRBV2	TRBJ2-3	CASRQLAASTDTQYF
TRBV7-2	TRBJ2-7	CASSSLTSGGAYEQYF
TRBV12-3/TRBV12-4	TRBJ2-2	CASSLNQGGPGELFF
TRBV13	TRBJ2-5	CASSLDPRYGTQYF
TRBV9	TRBJ2-1	CASSVTVFDNEQFF
TRBV2	TRBJ2-3	CASSGDYRDTQYF